The present entry profiles one T cell receptor (beta chain) with its context. As yet, its antigen is unknown. A junction boundary mismatches the germline segment, possibly from a read error. PCR primers comprised 60 Vbeta and 13 Jbeta primers. In the source study's methods: A follow-up analysis tallied around 76 million unique TCR beta chains, some 11 million shared. TCRdb's table, derived via immunoSEQ multiplex PCR, lists solely in-frame clones and lacks some. Clonal size and the V and J genes are those of that table, whereas D and trimming came from the DNA. Of 200,000 to 250,000 clones listed, roughly three quarters are singletons. The record originates from a study of cytomegalovirus exposure and HLA in healthy donors. CDR3 length equals 15 residues. From germline, CDR1 is SEHNR and CDR2 FQNEAQ (reference sequence). Study results and limitations: The study flagged some 170 TCR beta chains as cytomegalovirus-associated. The classifier, whose performance was assessed in both the original and validation cohorts, reportedly diagnosed cytomegalovirus status with high specificity and sensitivity.

Sequencing was carried out using PBMCs. The V gene is TRBV7-9, the J gene TRBJ1-2, with 10 bases identical to TRBD1. The clonotype was recovered from a man over 45 in good health and CMV-seronegative. CDR3 region: CSSSITGTGEGGYTF. CDR3 sequence (DNA): TGTTCCAGCAGCATCACCGGGACAGGGGAGGGTGGCTACACCTTC.